These 30 T cell receptor beta chains came from one sample sequenced in a study of T-cell memory formation after mild COVID-19. Using its own MiXCR run on the 5' RACE reads, TCRdb lists one record per CDR3 protein. This sample yields hundreds of thousands of distinct CDR3 sequences, of which around a quarter are seen a single time; around 13% belongs to the top ten. Material: PBMCs or a T cell subset sorted from them (not recorded which). Source of these receptors: an adult woman who had mild COVID-19 (a few samples of this study predate the infection). Cell type and time point are not known.

The chain recombines TRBV18 with TRBJ1-1; D perhaps matches TRBD1 (5 bases). CDR3 length: 12 amino acids. The germline CDR1 and CDR2 sequences are KGHSH and LQKENI. Trimming removed 5 bases from V and 7 bases from J, with 11 bases in between. CDR3 DNA: TGTGCCAGCTCATCGGGAGGGGTTGAAGCTTTCTTT. Translating gives CASSSGGVEAFF.

CDR3 nucleotides: TGTGCCAGCAGCTTAAGAGACAGGGGGCTTTACAATGAGCAGTTCTTC. Its protein is CASSLRDRGLYNEQFF. V is TRBV7-3 and J is TRBJ2-1; 10 bases match TRBD1. Per germline, CDR1 SGHTA and CDR2 FQGTGA. The CDR3 has 16 amino acids. V lost 1 base to trimming and J lost 4 bases; unmatched junction nucleotides: 4.

The sample holds many counts of this clonotype. The CDR3 sequence is CASSRIAGGTASTDTQYF. In DNA, the CDR3 is TGCGCCAGCAGCCGTATAGCGGGGGGGACCGCAAGCACAGATACGCAGTATTTT. The rearrangement joins TRBV4-1 to TRBJ2-3; the match to TRBD2 covers 11 bases. V lost 4 bases to trimming and J lost 0 bases; unmatched junction nucleotides: 9. The CDR3 is 18 residues long. Germline lookup yields CDR1 MGHRA and CDR2 YSYEKL.

This clonotype occurred a few times. Here the CDR3 reads CASSSTGGLAEKLFF. Here the CDR3 DNA reads TGTGCCAGCAGTTCGACCGGGGGCCTGGCTGAAAAACTGTTTTTT. The rearrangement joins TRBV27 to TRBJ1-4; tentative D call: TRBD1 (6 bases). The CDR3 runs 15 residues. Looked up from germline, CDR1 is MNHEY and CDR2 is SMNVEV (reference sequence). Trimming pared 4 bases from V and 7 bases from J, leaving 16 bases between. The full variable domain, rest sourced from reference TRBV27 and TRBJ1-4, is EAQVTQNPRYLITVTGKKLTVTCSQNMNHEYMSWYRQDPGLGLRQIYYSMNVEVTDKGDVPEGYKVSRKEKRNFPLILESPSPNQTSLYFCASSSTGGLAEKLFFGSGTQLSVL.

This clonotype was counted between two and nine times. DNA of the CDR3: TGTGCCAGCAGCCACGGGACAGGGATTACCGGGGAGCTGTTTTTT. Translated: CASSHGTGITGELFF. The gene calls are TRBV7-9 and TRBJ2-2; 9 bases match TRBD1. Losses at the gene ends were 5 bases for V and 5 bases for J; bases not matched to a gene: 6. Germline lookup yields CDR1 SEHNR and CDR2 FQNEAQ (reference sequence). CDR3 length: 15 residues.

The J gene is TRBJ2-3, the V gene TRBV4-1; D is undetermined. The CDR3 contains 16 residues. Trimming stripped 1 base from V and 2 bases from J, with 13 bases between. Germline CDR1 reads MGHRA; CDR2 reads YSYEKL. CDR3 in DNA: TGCGCCAGCAGCCAAGGGTCCTTCGGCTTCACAGATACGCAGTATTTT. Its protein product is CASSQGSFGFTDTQYF.

The chain carries TRBV25-1 and TRBJ2-1, with 9 positions matching TRBD1. V was clipped by 3 bases and J by 8 bases; unmatched bases: 8. The germline V gene has CDR1 MGHDK and CDR2 SYGVNS. There are 15 residues in the CDR3. The CDR3 here is CASSDPGQGYYEQFF. CDR3 nucleotides: TGTGCCAGCAGTGATCCGGGACAGGGTTACTATGAGCAGTTCTTC.

CDR3 DNA: TGTGCCAGCAGCGCCGGGACTAGGGAGTTCTTC. Translation gives CASSAGTREFF. V and J are TRBV5-6 and TRBJ2-1, with 8 bases matching TRBD2. The CDR3 contains 11 residues. Looked up from germline, CDR1 is SGHDT and CDR2 is YYEEEE. After removal of 4 bases from V and 14 bases from J, the junction contained 5 bases not matched to a gene.

V usage is TRBV19 and J usage is TRBJ2-7; 11 nucleotides match TRBD1. Germline CDR1 and CDR2: LNHDA and SQIVND (reference sequence). The ends lost 5 bases at V and 3 bases at J; junction bases unmatched: 6. This CDR3 contains 15 residues. The CDR3 sequence is CASSFRTGGIYEQYF. For the CDR3, the DNA is TGTGCCAGTAGTTTCCGGACAGGGGGCATCTACGAGCAGTACTTC.

The J gene is TRBJ2-1, the V gene TRBV29-1, with D perhaps TRBD2 (5 bases). V lost 5 bases and J lost 2, with 13 bases in between. The germline CDR1 and CDR2 sequences are SQVTM and ANQGSEA. This CDR3 comprises 14 residues. The CDR3 spells CSVKGGQAYNEQFF. The CDR3 DNA is TGCAGCGTTAAAGGAGGTCAGGCCTACAATGAGCAGTTCTTC.

The V and J genes are TRBV20-1 and TRBJ2-7; tentatively, D is TRBD2 (6 bases). The CDR3 is made up of 12 amino acids. V was clipped by 6 bases and J by 0 bases, with 9 bases between them. Germline V gene sequence: CDR1 DFQATT, CDR2 SNEGSKA (reference sequence). The CDR3 here is CSAGDFSYEQYF. CDR3 sequence (DNA): TGCAGTGCCGGGGACTTCTCCTACGAGCAGTACTTC.

This clonotype has at least ten counts. The rearrangement links TRBV7-8 to TRBJ2-7, with TRBD1 matching 10 bases. The V segment lost 4 bases and the J segment 4 bases; nucleotides outside the gene matches: 1. Germline V gene data show CDR1 as SGHVS and CDR2 as FQNEAQ. The CDR3 length is 13 residues. This CDR3 is CASSWDRGYEQYF. Written as DNA, the CDR3 is TGTGCCAGCAGCTGGGACAGGGGTTACGAGCAGTACTTC.

This clonotype has a handful of counts. The rearrangement joins TRBV12-3 or TRBV12-4 to TRBJ2-7; D remains ambiguous. The CDR3 spans 12 residues. V lost 2 bases and J 1 base, leaving 3 bases between the germline ends. CDR3 in DNA: TGTGCCAGCAGTTTATTTTCCTACGAGCAGTACTTC. Translated, it gives CASSLFSYEQYF.

The rearrangement links TRBV11-3 to TRBJ1-1; 8 nucleotides align to TRBD1. Germline V CDR1 and CDR2: SGHNT, YENEEA. V was clipped by 5 bases and J by 7 bases; unmatched bases: 6. The CDR3 spans 13 residues. The CDR3 loop is CASSHRTGIEAFF. In DNA, the CDR3 is TGTGCCAGCAGCCACAGGACAGGGATTGAAGCTTTCTTT.

The V call is TRBV4-1, the J call TRBJ1-1; D may be TRBD1 (6 bases). The CDR3 extends over 15 amino acids. Germline lookup yields CDR1 MGHRA and CDR2 YSYEKL. The V end lost 2 bases, the J end lost 2 bases, and 12 bases lay between the germline ends. The CDR3 DNA sequence: TGCGCCAGCAGCCAACCCGGGACATTAAACACTGAAGCTTTCTTT. It encodes CASSQPGTLNTEAFF.

DNA of the CDR3: TGTGCCAGCAGTGAAGATTGGCCCGGCCGTTTAGGGACCCAGTACTTC. Its translation is CASSEDWPGRLGTQYF. The chain employs TRBV6-1 and TRBJ2-5; no clear D gene. The CDR3 has 16 residues. Germline V gene data show CDR1 as MNHNS and CDR2 as SASEGT. Trimming cost V 1 base and J 7 bases, with 19 bases left between them.

This clonotype has more than one count but fewer than ten. CDR3 coding DNA: TGCGCCAGCAGCCAAACAGGGCACGGAGCTTTCTTT. It is translated as CASSQTGHGAFF. This chain links TRBV4-3 with TRBJ1-1, with D possibly matching TRBD1 (6 bases). The germline V and J ends were trimmed by 2 bases and 10 bases, with 11 bases remaining between them. The CDR3 is made up of 12 amino acids. Germline assignment: CDR1 LGHNA and CDR2 YSLEER.

This chain uses TRBV5-4 with TRBJ1-2; 7 positions match TRBD1. Germline lookup yields CDR1 SGHNT and CDR2 YYREEE (reference sequence). V shed 1 base and J 4 bases; nucleotides not matched to a gene: 4. CDR3 length: 14 amino acids. The CDR3 reads CASSLTGAAYGYTF. DNA of the CDR3: TGTGCCAGCAGCTTGACAGGGGCAGCCTATGGCTACACCTTC.

The rearrangement links TRBV7-2 to TRBJ2-5; maybe TRBD1 (5 bases). The V end was cut by 4 bases, the J end by 1 base, with 13 bases between. CDR3 length equals 15 residues. Germline V gene data show CDR1 as SGHTA and CDR2 as FQGNSA. The CDR3 bases are TGTGCCAGCAGCTACACAACAGGTTTCCAAGAGACCCAGTACTTC. Amino acids: CASSYTTGFQETQYF.

This clonotype was detected only a few times. The CDR3 coding sequence is TGTGCCATCAGTGTGGGACAGGGAACCTACAATGAGCAGTTCTTC. Residues: CAISVGQGTYNEQFF. The chain combines TRBV10-3 with TRBJ2-1; 9 positions match TRBD1. V trimming: 4 bases; J trimming: 2 bases; junction bases outside the gene matches: 3. Germline CDR1 reads ENHRY; CDR2 reads SYGVKD. The length of the CDR3 is 15 residues.

This clonotype was detected many times. This CDR3 reads CASSEPGQGEGTYEQYF. CDR3 DNA sequence: TGCGCCAGCAGTGAACCAGGACAGGGCGAGGGGACCTACGAGCAGTACTTC. V gene TRBV10-1 combines with J gene TRBJ2-7; 8 bases agree with TRBD1. The CDR3 totals 17 residues. CDR1 and CDR2 from the germline V gene are WNHNN and SYGVQD (reference sequence). The V segment lost 3 bases and the J segment 2 bases; nucleotides outside the gene matches: 12.

The V gene is TRBV25-1, the J gene TRBJ2-7, with 10 bases fitting TRBD2. Germline-derived CDR1 and CDR2 are MGHDK and SYGVNS. The CDR3 length is 17 residues. Germline trimming cut 5 bases from V and 4 bases from J; bases unmatched to any gene: 14. DNA of the CDR3: TGTGCCAGCAGTCCCCTTGAGGGGAGCGGGGGGGCATACGAGCAGTACTTC. It is translated as CASSPLEGSGGAYEQYF.

V and J are TRBV6-4 and TRBJ1-1; possible D gene TRBD1, 6 bases. Trimming left V 6 bases short and J 5 bases short, with 13 bases between. Germline V CDR1 and CDR2: MRHNA, SNTAGT. The CDR3 covers 13 residues. CDR3 nucleotide sequence: TGTGCCAGCAGGGACACAGGGAAGACTGAAGCTTTCTTT. Translated, it gives CASRDTGKTEAFF.

This chain links TRBV9 with TRBJ1-6, with D possibly being TRBD1 (5 bases). With 4 bases removed from V and 7 bases from J, the gap between germline ends came to 15 bases. CDR3 length: 15 residues. CDR1 is SGDLS, CDR2 YYNGEE, per germline. As DNA, the CDR3 is TGTGCCAGCAGCCCCGATGGGGGGAGGAATTCACCCCTCCACTTT. Its protein is CASSPDGGRNSPLHF.

The chain has TRBV6-4 and TRBJ1-1, with no clear D. V was shortened by 6 bases and J by 4 bases, with 15 bases between the two germline ends. The CDR3 runs to 14 residues. Germline assignment: CDR1 MRHNA and CDR2 SNTAGT. CDR3 sequence (DNA): TGTGCCAGCAGCCCGGACCCCGAGGGCACTGAAGCTTTCTTT. This translates into CASSPDPEGTEAFF.

V usage is TRBV19 and J usage is TRBJ2-1, with 7 bases fitting TRBD1. V shed 6 bases, J shed 5 bases, and the junction held 7 bases outside the gene matches. The CDR3 contains 14 residues. Germline V gives CDR1 LNHDA, CDR2 SQIVND (reference sequence). The CDR3 here is CASSPDRVDNEQFF. The CDR3 DNA is TGTGCCAGTAGCCCCGACAGGGTCGACAATGAGCAGTTCTTC.

The sample holds a few counts of this clonotype. V and J are TRBV12-3 or TRBV12-4 and TRBJ1-2; D perhaps matches TRBD1 (6 bases). V lost 8 bases and J 5 bases, leaving 15 bases between the germline ends. This CDR3 has 13 amino acids. The CDR3 protein is CASAGALGYGYTF. The CDR3 DNA reads TGTGCCAGCGCGGGGGCGCTGGGATATGGCTACACCTTC.

The chain carries TRBV24-1 and TRBJ2-1; no clear D gene. Germline V lookup: CDR1 KGHDR, CDR2 SFDVKD. The CDR3 sequence is 13 residues long. V dropped 4 bases and J dropped 13 bases, with 16 bases sitting between them. The CDR3 loop is CATSDPLRVEQFF. The CDR3 bases are TGTGCCACCAGTGACCCGCTAAGGGTGGAACAGTTCTTC.

Only a few counts were recorded for this clonotype. The chain employs TRBV7-2 and TRBJ2-1; maybe TRBD2 (5 bases). Germline CDR1 SGHTA, CDR2 FQGNSA. V was clipped by 3 bases and J by 2 bases, with 11 bases between them. The CDR3 runs to 15 residues. CDR3 protein: CASSLFEGTYNEQFF. DNA for the CDR3: TGTGCCAGCAGCTTGTTCGAGGGAACCTACAATGAGCAGTTCTTC.

The chain has TRBV18 and TRBJ2-1; 9 bases agree with TRBD1. The CDR3 loop spans 18 amino acids. The germline gives CDR1 KGHSH, CDR2 LQKENI. J was trimmed by 2 bases and V by 4 bases; bases with no gene match: 12. CDR3 sequence reads: CASSRQWTGEDAYNEQFF. CDR3 nucleotides: TGTGCCAGCTCACGTCAGTGGACAGGGGAAGACGCCTACAATGAGCAGTTCTTC.